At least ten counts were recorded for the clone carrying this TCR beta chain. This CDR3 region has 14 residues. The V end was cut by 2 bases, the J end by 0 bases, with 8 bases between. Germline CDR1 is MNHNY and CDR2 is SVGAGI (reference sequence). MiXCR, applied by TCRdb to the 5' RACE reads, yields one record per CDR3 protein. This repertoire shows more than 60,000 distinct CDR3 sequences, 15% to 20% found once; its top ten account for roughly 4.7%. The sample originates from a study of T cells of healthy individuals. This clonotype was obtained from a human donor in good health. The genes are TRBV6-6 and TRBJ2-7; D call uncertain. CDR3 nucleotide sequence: TGTGCCAGCAGTTACGGTCAGGTCTCCTACGAGCAGTACTTC. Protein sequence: CASSYGQVSYEQYF.